Given below is one TCR beta chain in context. The trim removed 4 bases at V and 1 base at J, leaving 6 bases unmatched. The CDR3 sequence is 17 residues long. Looked up from germline, CDR1 is KGHDR and CDR2 is SFDVKD. Researchers used genomic DNA as the template to profile TCR beta VDJ and CDR3. MiXCR was run by TCRdb on the reads, yielding one entry per CDR3 protein. The table shows about 180,000 distinct CDR3 sequences, with under 55% occurring only once. The data were taken from a study of CD8+CD57+ T cells in acquired aplastic anemia. The rearrangement uses TRBV24-1 and TRBJ2-2, with TRBD1 matching 9 bases. The sequenced sample was sorted CD4+, CD8+, or CD8+CD57+ T cells (not recorded which) from PBMCs. The clonotype comes from a human donor in good health. CDR3 bases: TGTGCCACCAGTGACCCCGGGACAGGGTTGAACACCGGGGAGCTGTTTTTT. This encodes CATSDPGTGLNTGELFF.